The clone carrying this TCR beta chain was detected a few times. Its target is unknown. CDR1 is SGDLS and CDR2 is YYNGEE in the germline V gene. The CDR3 is 15 amino acids. V lost 3 bases and J 1 base, leaving 13 bases between the germline ends. Vbeta (60) and Jbeta (13) primers were used in the PCR. This table comes from immunoSEQ multiplex PCR, and its TCRdb copy is limited to in-frame clones, with some not included. The top ten hold about 1.9% of the sample, which has fewer than 200,000 clones, 70% to 90% seen once. The record originates from a study of cytomegalovirus exposure and HLA in healthy donors. Study findings and constraints: Across donors, presence/absence analyses took sequencing depth to be roughly uniform.

The TCR comes from a woman aged 18-30 years in good health and CMV-seronegative. Sequencing was performed on PBMCs. The genes are TRBV9 and TRBJ2-5, with a possible D match to TRBD2 (6 bases). In DNA form, the CDR3 reads TGTGCCAGCAGCGCGAGCGGCGGGGCCCAAGAGACCCAGTACTTC. Translated, it gives CASSASGGAQETQYF.